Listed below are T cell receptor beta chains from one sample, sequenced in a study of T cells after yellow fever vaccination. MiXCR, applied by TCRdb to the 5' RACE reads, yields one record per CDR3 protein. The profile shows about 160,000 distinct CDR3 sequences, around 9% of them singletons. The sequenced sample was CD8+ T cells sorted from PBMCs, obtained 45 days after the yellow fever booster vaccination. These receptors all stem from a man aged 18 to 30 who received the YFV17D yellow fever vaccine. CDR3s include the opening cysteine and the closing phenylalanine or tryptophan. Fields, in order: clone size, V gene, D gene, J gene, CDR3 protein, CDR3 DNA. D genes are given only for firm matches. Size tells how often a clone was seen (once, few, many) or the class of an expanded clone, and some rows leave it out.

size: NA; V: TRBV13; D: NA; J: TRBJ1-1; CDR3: CASSLGVLAPEAFF; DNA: TGTGCCAGCAGCTTAGGAGTTCTCGCACCTGAAGCTTTCTTT
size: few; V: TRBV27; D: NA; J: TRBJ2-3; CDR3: CASSLLARSTDTQYF; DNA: TGTGCCAGCAGTTTATTGGCCCGATCCACAGATACGCAGTATTTT
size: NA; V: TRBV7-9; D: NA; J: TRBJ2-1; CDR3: CASVPRAGKGEQFF; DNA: TGTGCCAGCGTACCAAGGGCAGGGAAGGGTGAGCAGTTCTTC
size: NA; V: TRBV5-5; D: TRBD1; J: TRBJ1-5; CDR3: CASSTGTGGGQPQHF; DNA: TGTGCCAGCAGCACGGGGACAGGGGGCGGACAGCCCCAGCATTTT
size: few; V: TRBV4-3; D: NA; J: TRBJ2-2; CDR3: CASSQVGPAGTGELFF; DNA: TGCGCCAGCAGCCAAGTGGGGCCAGCCGGGACCGGGGAGCTGTTTTTT
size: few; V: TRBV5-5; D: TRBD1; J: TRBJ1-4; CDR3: CASSSGGDNSKLFF; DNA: TGTGCCAGCAGCTCAGGGGGCGATAATTCGAAACTGTTTTTT
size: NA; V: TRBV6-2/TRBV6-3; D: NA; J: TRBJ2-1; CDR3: CASSYGPSNYNEQFF; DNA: TGTGCCAGCAGTTACGGGCCTTCCAACTACAATGAGCAGTTCTTC
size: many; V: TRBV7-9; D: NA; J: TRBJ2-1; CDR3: CASSLAGLPWDEQFF; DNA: TGTGCCAGCAGCTTAGCGGGCCTTCCCTGGGATGAGCAGTTCTTC
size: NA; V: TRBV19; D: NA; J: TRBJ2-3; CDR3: CASRRRGYTDTQYF; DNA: TGTGCCAGTAGAAGGCGGGGATACACAGATACGCAGTATTTT
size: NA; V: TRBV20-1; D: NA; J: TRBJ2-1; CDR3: CSASSVDYNEQFF; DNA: TGCAGTGCTAGTTCGGTAGACTACAATGAGCAGTTCTTC
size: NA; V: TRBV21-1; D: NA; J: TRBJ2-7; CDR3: CASSNESEQYF; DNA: TGTGCCAGCAGCAATGAGAGCGAGCAGTACTTC
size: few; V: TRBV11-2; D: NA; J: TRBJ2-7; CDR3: CASSLELGTTPYEQYF; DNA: TGTGCCAGCAGCTTAGAACTCGGGACAACTCCCTACGAGCAGTACTTC
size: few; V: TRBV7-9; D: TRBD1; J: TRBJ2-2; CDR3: CASSFLTGERTGELFF; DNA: TGTGCCAGCAGCTTCTTGACAGGGGAGCGGACCGGGGAGCTGTTTTTT
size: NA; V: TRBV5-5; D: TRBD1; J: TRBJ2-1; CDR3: CASSLEGAGYNEQFF; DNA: TGTGCCAGCAGCTTGGAGGGGGCCGGCTACAATGAGCAGTTCTTC
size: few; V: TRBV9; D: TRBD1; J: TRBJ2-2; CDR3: CASTNRGETGELFF; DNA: TGTGCCAGTACGAACAGGGGAGAGACCGGGGAGCTGTTTTTT
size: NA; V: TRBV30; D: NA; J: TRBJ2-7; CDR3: CAWSVREGVVEQYF; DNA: TGTGCCTGGAGTGTACGAGAGGGGGTGGTCGAGCAGTACTTC
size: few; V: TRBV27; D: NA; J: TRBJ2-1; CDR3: CASSLSIYNEQFF; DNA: TGTGCCAGCAGTTTATCTATCTACAATGAGCAGTTCTTC
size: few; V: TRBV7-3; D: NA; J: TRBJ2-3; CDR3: CASSLRYTGGTDTQYF; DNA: TGTGCCAGCAGCTTAAGATACACGGGGGGCACAGATACGCAGTATTTT
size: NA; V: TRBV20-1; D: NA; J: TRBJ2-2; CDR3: CSAPPRGTANTGELFF; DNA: TGCAGTGCACCCCCTCGGGGCACCGCGAACACCGGGGAGCTGTTTTTT
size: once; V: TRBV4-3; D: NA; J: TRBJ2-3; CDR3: CASSQVDFSTDTQYF; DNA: TGCGCCAGCAGCCAAGTTGATTTTAGCACAGATACGCAGTATTTT
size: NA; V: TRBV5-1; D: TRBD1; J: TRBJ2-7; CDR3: CASSLSTGGSYEQYF; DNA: TGCGCCAGCAGCTTGAGCACAGGGGGCAGCTACGAGCAGTACTTC
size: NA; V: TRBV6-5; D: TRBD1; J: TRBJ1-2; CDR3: CASSYSGTGGGYTF; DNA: TGTGCCAGCAGTTACTCCGGGACAGGGGGTGGCTACACCTTC
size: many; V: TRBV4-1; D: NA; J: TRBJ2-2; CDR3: CASRQTKGTGELFF; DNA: TGCGCCAGCAGGCAAACCAAGGGCACCGGGGAGCTGTTTTTT
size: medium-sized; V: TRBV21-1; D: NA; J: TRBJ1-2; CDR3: CASPPGGTGGYTF; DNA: TGTGCCAGCCCGCCCGGCGGGACGGGTGGCTACACCTTC
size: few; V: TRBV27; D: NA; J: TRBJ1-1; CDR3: CASRAGHLGTEAFF; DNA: TGTGCCAGCAGGGCGGGACATTTAGGCACTGAAGCTTTCTTT
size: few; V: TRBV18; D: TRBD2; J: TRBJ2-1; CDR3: CASSPAPGGAYNEQFF; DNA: TGTGCCAGCTCACCAGCCCCTGGGGGGGCCTACAATGAGCAGTTCTTC
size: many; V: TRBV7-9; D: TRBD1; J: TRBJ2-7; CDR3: CASSHRDSPPYEQYF; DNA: TGTGCCAGCAGCCACAGGGACAGTCCCCCTTACGAGCAGTACTTC
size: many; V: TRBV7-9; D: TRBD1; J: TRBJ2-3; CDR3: CASSPGTGADTQYF; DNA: TGTGCCAGCAGCCCGGGCACAGGGGCAGATACGCAGTATTTT
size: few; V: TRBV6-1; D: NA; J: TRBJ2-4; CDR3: CASSEAPGPAKNIQYF; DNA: TGTGCCAGCAGTGAAGCGCCAGGTCCAGCCAAAAACATTCAGTACTTC
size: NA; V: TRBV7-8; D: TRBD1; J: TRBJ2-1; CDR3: CASSSWTGRGNEQFF; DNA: TGTGCCAGCAGCTCCTGGACAGGGAGAGGCAATGAGCAGTTCTTC
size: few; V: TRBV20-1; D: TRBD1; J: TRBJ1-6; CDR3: CSARGGQGASPLHF; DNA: TGCAGTGCTAGAGGGGGACAGGGGGCCTCACCCCTCCACTTT
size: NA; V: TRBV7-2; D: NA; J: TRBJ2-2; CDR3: CASSLGVYYTGELFF; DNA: TGTGCCAGCAGCTTAGGGGTCTACTACACCGGGGAGCTGTTTTTT
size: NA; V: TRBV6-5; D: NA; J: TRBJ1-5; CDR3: CAVRGEYSNQPQHF; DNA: TGTGCCGTACGCGGGGAGTATAGCAATCAGCCCCAGCATTTT
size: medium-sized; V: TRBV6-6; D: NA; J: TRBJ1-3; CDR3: CASRPGNTIYF; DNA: TGTGCCAGCAGGCCAGGAAACACCATATATTTT
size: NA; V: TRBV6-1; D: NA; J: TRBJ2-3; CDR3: CASSPLAITDTQYF; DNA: TGTGCCAGCAGTCCCCTAGCGATTACAGATACGCAGTATTTT
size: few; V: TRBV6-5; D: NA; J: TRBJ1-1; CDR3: CASSIWGAGTEAFF; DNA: TGTGCCAGCAGTATTTGGGGGGCTGGCACTGAAGCTTTCTTT
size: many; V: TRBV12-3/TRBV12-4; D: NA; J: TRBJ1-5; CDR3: CASSWRTNQPQHF; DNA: TGTGCCAGCAGTTGGCGCACCAATCAGCCCCAGCATTTT
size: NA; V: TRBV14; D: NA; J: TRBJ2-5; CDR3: CASSQFQGDIRETQYF; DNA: TGTGCCAGCAGCCAATTTCAGGGTGATATACGGGAGACCCAGTACTTC
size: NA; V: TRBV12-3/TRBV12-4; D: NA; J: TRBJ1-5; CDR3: CASSTTFNQPQHF; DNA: TGTGCCAGCAGTACCACGTTTAATCAGCCCCAGCATTTT
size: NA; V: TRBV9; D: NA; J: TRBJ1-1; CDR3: CASSVGANTEAFF; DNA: TGTGCCAGCAGCGTCGGCGCGAACACTGAAGCTTTCTTT
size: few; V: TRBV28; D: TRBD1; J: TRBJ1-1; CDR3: CASSLQGATEAFF; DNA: TGTGCCAGCAGTTTACAGGGGGCCACTGAAGCTTTCTTT
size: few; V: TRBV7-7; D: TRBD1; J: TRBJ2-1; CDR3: CASSRGTGAVNEQFF; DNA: TGTGCCAGCAGCAGAGGGACAGGGGCCGTGAATGAGCAGTTCTTC
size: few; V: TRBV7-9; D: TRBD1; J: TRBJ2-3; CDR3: CASSDRDRGPTDTQYF; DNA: TGTGCCAGCAGCGACCGCGACAGGGGACCCACAGATACGCAGTATTTT
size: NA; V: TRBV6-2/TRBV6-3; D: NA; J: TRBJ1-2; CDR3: CASSPDGAAQVNYGYTF; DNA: TGTGCCAGCAGTCCCGACGGAGCAGCCCAAGTTAACTATGGCTACACCTTC
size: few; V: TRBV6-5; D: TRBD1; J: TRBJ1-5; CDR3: CAGRDRVDQPQHF; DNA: TGTGCAGGACGGGACAGGGTCGATCAGCCCCAGCATTTT
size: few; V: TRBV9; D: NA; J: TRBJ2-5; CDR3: CASSVTPVVSGTQYF; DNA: TGTGCCAGCAGCGTCACCCCAGTGGTGTCCGGGACCCAGTACTTC
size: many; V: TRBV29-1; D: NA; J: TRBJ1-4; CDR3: CSVEERGLNEKLFF; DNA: TGCAGCGTTGAAGAGAGGGGCCTTAATGAAAAACTGTTTTTT
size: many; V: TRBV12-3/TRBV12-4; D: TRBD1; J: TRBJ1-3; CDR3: CASIPDRANTIYF; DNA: TGTGCCAGCATCCCGGACAGGGCGAACACCATATATTTT
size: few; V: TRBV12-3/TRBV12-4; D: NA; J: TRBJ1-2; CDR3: CASSFDSNYGYTF; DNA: TGTGCCAGCAGTTTCGACAGCAACTATGGCTACACCTTC
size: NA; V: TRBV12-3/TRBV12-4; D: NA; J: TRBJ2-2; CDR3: CASRLGGNNGELFF; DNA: TGTGCCAGCAGACTAGGGGGAAACAACGGGGAGCTGTTTTTT